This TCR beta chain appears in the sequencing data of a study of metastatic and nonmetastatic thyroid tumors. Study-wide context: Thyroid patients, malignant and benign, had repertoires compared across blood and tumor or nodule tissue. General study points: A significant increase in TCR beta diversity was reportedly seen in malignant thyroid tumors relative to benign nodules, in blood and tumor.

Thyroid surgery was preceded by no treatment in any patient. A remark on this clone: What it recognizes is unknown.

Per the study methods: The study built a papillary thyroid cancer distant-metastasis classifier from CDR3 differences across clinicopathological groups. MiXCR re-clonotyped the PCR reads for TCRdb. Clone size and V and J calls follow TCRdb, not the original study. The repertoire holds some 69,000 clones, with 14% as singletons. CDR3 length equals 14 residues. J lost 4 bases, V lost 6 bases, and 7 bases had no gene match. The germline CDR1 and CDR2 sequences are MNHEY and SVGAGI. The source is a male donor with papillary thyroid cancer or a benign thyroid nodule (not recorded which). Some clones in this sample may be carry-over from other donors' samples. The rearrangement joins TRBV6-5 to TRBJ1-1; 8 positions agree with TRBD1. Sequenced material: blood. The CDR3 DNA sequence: TGTGCCAGCAGCTACGGACAGGGCGTCACTGAAGCTTTCTTT. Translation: CASSYGQGVTEAFF.